This T cell receptor beta chain was found in a study of memory CD4+ T cells and cytomegalovirus serostatus. Overall study findings and caveats: Suggested: most of the CMV-linked TCR signature lies in CD4+ memory cells. Of around 160 reported CMV TCRbeta sequences, about 70 were found in memory CD4+ repertoires.

Measured with immunoSEQ multiplex PCR; TCRdb has only the in-frame clones, and not every one. The sample contains under 80,000 clones, roughly 80% of which appear only once. The ends were cut back, 5 bases at V and 9 bases at J, with 12 bases in the middle. The CDR3 totals 13 residues. Germline values: CDR1 SGHNT, CDR2 YYREEE (reference sequence). The sort gate was single viable CD3+CD4+CD8-CD45RO+ cells for memory CD4+ T cells. As regards this clone: What it binds is not known.

The sequenced sample consisted of memory CD4+ T cells from blood. The chain carries TRBV5-4 and TRBJ1-6; D is unclear. This TCR was recovered from an adult in good health and CMV-seronegative. Here the CDR3 reads CASSSLAGSPLHF. DNA of the CDR3: TGTGCCAGCAGTTCTCTAGCCGGTTCACCCCTCCACTTT.